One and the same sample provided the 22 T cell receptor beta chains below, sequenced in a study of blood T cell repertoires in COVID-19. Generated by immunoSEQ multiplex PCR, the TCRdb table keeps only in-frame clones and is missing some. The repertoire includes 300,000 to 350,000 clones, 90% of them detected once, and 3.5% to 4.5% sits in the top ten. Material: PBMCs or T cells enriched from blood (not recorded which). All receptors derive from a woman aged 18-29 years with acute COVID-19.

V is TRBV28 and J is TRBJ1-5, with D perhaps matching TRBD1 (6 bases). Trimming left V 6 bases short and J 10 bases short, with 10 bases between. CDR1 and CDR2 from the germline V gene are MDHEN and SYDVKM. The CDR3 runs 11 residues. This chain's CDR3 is CASREQGPQHF. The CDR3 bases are TGTGCCAGCAGGGAACAGGGTCCCCAGCATTTT. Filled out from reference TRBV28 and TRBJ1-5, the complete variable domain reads DVKVTQSSRYLVKRTGEKVFLECVQDMDHENMFWYRQDPGLGLRLIYFSYDVKMKEKGDIPEGYSVSREKKERFSLILESASTNQTSMYLCASREQGPQHFGDGTRLSIL.

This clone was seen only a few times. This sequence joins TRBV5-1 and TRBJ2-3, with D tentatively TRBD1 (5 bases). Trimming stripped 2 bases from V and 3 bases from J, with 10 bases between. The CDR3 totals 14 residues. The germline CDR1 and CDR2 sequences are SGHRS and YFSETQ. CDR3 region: CASSFPQGTDTQYF. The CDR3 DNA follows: TGCGCCAGCAGCTTTCCCCAGGGAACAGATACGCAGTATTTT.

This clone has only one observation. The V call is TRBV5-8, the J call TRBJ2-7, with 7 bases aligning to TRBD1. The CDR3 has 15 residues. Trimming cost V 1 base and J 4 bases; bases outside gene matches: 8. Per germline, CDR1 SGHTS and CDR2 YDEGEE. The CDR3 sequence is CASSLLRGTEYEQYF. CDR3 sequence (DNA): TGTGCCAGCAGCTTGTTACGAGGGACAGAATACGAGCAGTACTTC. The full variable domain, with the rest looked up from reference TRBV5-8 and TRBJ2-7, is EAGVTQSPTHLIKTRGQQATLRCSPISGHTSVYWYQQALGLGLQFLLWYDEGEERNRGNFPPRFSGRQFPNYSSELNVNALELEDSALYLCASSLLRGTEYEQYFGPGTRLTVT.

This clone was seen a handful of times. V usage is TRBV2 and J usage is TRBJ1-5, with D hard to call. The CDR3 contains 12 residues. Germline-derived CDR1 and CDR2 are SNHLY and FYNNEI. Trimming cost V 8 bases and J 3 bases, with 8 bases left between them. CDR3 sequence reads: CASEGNNQPQHF. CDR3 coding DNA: TGTGCCAGCGAGGGCAACAATCAGCCCCAGCATTTT.

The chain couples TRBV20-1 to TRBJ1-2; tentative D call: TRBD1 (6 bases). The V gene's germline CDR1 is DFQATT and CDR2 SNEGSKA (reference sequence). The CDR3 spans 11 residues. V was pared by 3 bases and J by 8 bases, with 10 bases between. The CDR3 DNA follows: TGCAGTGCTAGGAGAGGGGGAGGCTACACCTTC. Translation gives CSARRGGGYTF.

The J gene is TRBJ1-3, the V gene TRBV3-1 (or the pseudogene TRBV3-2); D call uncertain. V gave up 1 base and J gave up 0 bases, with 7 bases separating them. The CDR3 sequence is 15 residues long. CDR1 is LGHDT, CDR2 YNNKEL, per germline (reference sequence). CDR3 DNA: TGTGCCAGCAGCCAAGGGAGGGACTCTGGAAACACCATATATTTT. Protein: CASSQGRDSGNTIYF.

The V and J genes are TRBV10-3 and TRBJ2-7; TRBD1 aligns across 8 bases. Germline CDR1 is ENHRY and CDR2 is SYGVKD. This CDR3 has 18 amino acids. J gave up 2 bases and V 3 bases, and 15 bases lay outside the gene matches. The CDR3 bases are TGTGCCATCAGTGACAAAACTTTTGGACAGGGCCTTACCTACGAGCAGTACTTC. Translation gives CAISDKTFGQGLTYEQYF.

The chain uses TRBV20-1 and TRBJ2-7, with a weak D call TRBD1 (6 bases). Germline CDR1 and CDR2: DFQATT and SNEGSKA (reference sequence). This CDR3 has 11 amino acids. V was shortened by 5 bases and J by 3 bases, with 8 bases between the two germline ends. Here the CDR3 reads CSAGRGYEQYF. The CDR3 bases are TGCAGTGCTGGCAGGGGCTACGAGCAGTACTTC.

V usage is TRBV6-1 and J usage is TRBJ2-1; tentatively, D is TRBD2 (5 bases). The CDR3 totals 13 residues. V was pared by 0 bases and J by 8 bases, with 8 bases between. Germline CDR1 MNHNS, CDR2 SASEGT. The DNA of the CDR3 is TGTGCCAGCAGTGAAGCGGCGGGTTATGAGCAGTTCTTC. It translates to CASSEAAGYEQFF.

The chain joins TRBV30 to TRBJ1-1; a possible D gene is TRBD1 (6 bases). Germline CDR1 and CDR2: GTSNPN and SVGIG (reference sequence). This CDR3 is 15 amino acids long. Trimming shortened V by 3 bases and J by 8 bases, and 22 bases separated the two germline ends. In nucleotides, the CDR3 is TGTGCCTGGAGACCGAGAGGGGGAATCGAAAGGGAAGCTTTCTTT. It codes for CAWRPRGGIEREAFF.

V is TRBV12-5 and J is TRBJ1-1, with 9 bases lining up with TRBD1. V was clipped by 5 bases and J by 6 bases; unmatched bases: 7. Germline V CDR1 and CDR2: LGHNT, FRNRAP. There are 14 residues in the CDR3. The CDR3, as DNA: TGTGCTAGTGGTCCGGACAGGGGAATGGCTGAAGCTTTCTTT. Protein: CASGPDRGMAEAFF.

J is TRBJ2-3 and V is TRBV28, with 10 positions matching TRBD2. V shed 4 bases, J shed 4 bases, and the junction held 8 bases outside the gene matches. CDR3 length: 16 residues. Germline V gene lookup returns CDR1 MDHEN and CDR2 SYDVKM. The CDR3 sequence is CASSSRSGRAADTQYF. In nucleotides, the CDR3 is TGTGCCAGCAGTTCGCGCAGCGGGAGGGCGGCAGATACGCAGTATTTT.

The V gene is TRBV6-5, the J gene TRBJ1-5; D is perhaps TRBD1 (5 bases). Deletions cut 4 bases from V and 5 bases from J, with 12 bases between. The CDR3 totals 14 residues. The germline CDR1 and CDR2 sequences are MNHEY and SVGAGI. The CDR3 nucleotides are TGTGCCAGCAGTTTAAGCGGGACGTATCAGCCCCAGCATTTT. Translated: CASSLSGTYQPQHF.

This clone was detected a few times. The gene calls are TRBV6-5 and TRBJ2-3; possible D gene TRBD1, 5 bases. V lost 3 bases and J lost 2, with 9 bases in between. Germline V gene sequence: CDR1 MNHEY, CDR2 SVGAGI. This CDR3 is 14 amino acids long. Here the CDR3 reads CASSYQGITDTQYF. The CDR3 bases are TGTGCCAGCAGTTATCAGGGTATCACAGATACGCAGTATTTT.

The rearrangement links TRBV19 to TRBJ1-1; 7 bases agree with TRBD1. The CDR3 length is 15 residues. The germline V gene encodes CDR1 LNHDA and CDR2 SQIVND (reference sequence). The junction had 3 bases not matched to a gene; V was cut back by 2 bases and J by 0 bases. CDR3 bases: TGTGCCAGTAGTATACGGGGACAGTTGAACACTGAAGCTTTCTTT. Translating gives CASSIRGQLNTEAFF.

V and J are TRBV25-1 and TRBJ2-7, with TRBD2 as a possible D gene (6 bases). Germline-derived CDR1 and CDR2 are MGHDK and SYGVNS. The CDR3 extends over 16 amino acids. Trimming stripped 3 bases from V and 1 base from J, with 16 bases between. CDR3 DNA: TGTGCCAGCAGTGAGCTGGGGGGAGCCTCTTCCTACGAGCAGTACTTC. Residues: CASSELGGASSYEQYF.

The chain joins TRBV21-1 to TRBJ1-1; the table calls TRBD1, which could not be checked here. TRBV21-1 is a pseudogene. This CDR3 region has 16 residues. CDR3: CASSKARRVQDTEAFF. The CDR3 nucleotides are TGTGCCAGCAGCAAAGCTAGGCGCGTCCAGGACACTGAAGCTTTCTTT.

CDR3 nucleotides: TGTGCCAGCAGTTACTATGAGGGGGGGGGCGGCACTGAAGCTTTCTTT. This encodes CASSYYEGGGGTEAFF. This chain uses TRBV6-6 with TRBJ1-1, with a possible D match to TRBD1 (6 bases). Germline loops: CDR1 MNHNY, CDR2 SVGAGI (reference sequence). CDR3 length: 16 amino acids. Trimming shortened V by 1 base and J by 4 bases, and 16 bases separated the two germline ends.

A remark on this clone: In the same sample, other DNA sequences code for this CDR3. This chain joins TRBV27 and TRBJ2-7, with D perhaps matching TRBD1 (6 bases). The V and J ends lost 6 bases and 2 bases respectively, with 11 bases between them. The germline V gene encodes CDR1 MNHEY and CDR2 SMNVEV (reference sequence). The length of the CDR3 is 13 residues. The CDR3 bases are TGTGCCAGCAGCCCCGGACAGACCTACGAGCAGTACTTC. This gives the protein CASSPGQTYEQYF.

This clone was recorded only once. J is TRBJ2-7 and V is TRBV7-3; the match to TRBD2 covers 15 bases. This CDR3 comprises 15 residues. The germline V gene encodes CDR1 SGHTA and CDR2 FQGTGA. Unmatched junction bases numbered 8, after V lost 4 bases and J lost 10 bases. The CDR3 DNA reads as TGTGCCAGCAGCTCAGGGACTAGCGGGGGGATTCAACAGTACTTC. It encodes CASSSGTSGGIQQYF. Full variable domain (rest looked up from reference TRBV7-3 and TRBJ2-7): GAGVSQTPSNKVTEKGKYVELRCDPISGHTALYWYRQSLGQGPEFLIYFQGTGAADDSGLPNDRFFAVRPEGSVSTLKIQRTERGDSAVYLCASSSGTSGGIQQYFGPGTRLTVT.

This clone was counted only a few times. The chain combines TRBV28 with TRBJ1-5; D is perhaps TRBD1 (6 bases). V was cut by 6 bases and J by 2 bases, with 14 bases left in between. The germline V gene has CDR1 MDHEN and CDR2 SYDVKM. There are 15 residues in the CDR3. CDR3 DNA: TGTGCCAGCAGCCCCGGACAGACAGGCAATCAGCCCCAGCATTTT. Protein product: CASSPGQTGNQPQHF.

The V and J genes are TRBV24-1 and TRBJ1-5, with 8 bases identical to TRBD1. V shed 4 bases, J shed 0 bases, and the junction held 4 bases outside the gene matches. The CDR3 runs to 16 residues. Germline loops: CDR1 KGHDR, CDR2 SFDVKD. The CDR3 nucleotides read TGTGCCACCAGTGACATACAGGGGGGTAGCAATCAGCCCCAGCATTTT. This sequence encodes CATSDIQGGSNQPQHF.